This T cell receptor (beta chain) is drawn from a study of OX40 agonist ivuxolimab in advanced cancers. The CDR3 contains 16 residues. V trimming: 0 bases; J trimming: 6 bases; junction bases outside the gene matches: 6. Germline loops: CDR1 LGHNA, CDR2 YSLEER. The data were produced by immunoSEQ multiplex PCR, yet TCRdb's version contains in-frame clones alone and is incomplete. The sample comprises tens of thousands of clones, roughly four fifths of which are singletons, and less than 4.5% rests with the top ten. The sample in question was CD4+ or CD8+ T cells sorted from blood, obtained in a trial of the OX40 agonist ivuxolimab. The V call is TRBV4-3, the J call TRBJ1-2; 11 nucleotides agree with TRBD1. This sequence originates from an adult with an advanced solid tumor such as melanoma, head and neck, liver or kidney cancer. The CDR3 sequence: CASSQEPGQGANGYTF. The CDR3 DNA reads TGCGCCAGCAGCCAAGAACCTGGACAGGGGGCGAATGGCTACACCTTC.